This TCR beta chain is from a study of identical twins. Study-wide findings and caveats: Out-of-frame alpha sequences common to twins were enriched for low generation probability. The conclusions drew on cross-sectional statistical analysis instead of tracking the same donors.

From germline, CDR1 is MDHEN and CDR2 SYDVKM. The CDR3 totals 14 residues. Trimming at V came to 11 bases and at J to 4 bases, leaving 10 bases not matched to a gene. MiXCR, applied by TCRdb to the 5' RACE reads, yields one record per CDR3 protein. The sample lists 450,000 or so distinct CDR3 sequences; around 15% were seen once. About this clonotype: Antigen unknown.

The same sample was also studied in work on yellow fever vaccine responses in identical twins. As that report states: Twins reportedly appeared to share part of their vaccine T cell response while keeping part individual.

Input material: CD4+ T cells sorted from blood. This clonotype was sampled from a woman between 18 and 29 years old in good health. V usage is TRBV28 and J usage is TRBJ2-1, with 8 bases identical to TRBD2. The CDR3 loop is CAARGGLTYNEQFF. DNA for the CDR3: TGTGCCGCTCGCGGGGGGCTCACTTACAATGAGCAGTTCTTC. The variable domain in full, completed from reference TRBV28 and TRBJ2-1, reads DVKVTQSSRYLVKRTGEKVFLECVQDMDHENMFWYRQDPGLGLRLIYFSYDVKMKEKGDIPEGYSVSREKKERFSLILESASTNQTSMYLCAARGGLTYNEQFFGPGTRLTVL.